This T cell receptor (beta chain) was identified during a study of cytomegalovirus exposure and HLA in healthy donors. It was with 60 Vbeta and 13 Jbeta primers that the PCR ran. Sequencing used immunoSEQ multiplex PCR; TCRdb keeps in-frame clones, though not all of them. The sample holds approximately 210,000 clones, about 77% seen once. Points from the study as a whole: After further analysis at a later stage, 15,000 to 20,000 TCR beta sequences were associated with HLA alleles at 0.05 false discovery rate.

V shed 1 base and J 4 bases; nucleotides not matched to a gene: 4. Germline CDR1 is SGHNT and CDR2 is YYREEE (reference sequence). The CDR3 is 15 amino acids. This clone is a singleton in its sample. Its specificity is not known. V usage is TRBV5-4 and J usage is TRBJ2-5; 10 nucleotides line up with TRBD2. The source is a woman aged 25 to 45 in good health and CMV-seropositive. Sequences were obtained from PBMCs. The CDR3 DNA is TGTGCCAGCAGCTTGACTAGCGGGGTGGGAGAGACCCAGTACTTC. Protein: CASSLTSGVGETQYF.